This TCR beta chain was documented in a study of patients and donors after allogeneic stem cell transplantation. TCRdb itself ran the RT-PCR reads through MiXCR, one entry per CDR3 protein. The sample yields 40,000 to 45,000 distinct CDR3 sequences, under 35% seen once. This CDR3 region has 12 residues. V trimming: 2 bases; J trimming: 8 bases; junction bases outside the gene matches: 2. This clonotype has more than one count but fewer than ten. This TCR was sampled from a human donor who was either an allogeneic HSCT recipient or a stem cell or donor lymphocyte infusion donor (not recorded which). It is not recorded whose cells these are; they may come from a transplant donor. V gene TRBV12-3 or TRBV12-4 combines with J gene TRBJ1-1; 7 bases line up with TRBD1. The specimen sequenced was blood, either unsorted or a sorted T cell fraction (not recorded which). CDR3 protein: CASSLLRGEAFF. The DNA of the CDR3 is TGTGCCAGCAGTTTACTCAGGGGGGAAGCTTTCTTT.